This T cell receptor beta chain was identified in a study of identical twins. Germline V CDR1 and CDR2: SGHTA, FQGNSA. V lost 1 base to trimming and J lost 1 base; unmatched junction nucleotides: 4. This CDR3 has 16 residues. Concerning this clonotype: Its specificity is unknown.

Notes on the study in general: The authors drew conclusions from cross-sectional statistical analysis rather than following the same donors. Twin pairs' shared out-of-frame alpha sequences were enriched in low generation probability.

Template switching introduced a universal primer site, and the cDNA bore unique molecular identifiers. TCRdb itself ran the 5' RACE reads through MiXCR, one entry per CDR3 protein. Of fewer than 550,000 distinct CDR3 sequences in the sample, 13% to 15% were seen once. The same data also contributed to another study, on yellow fever vaccine responses in identical twins.

What was sequenced was CD4+ T cells sorted from blood. The sequence was obtained from a woman aged 18-29 years in good health. J is TRBJ2-3 and V is TRBV7-2, with 8 bases identical to TRBD2. CDR3 in DNA: TGTGCCAGCAGCTTAGGCCAGCGGGAGCGCACAGATACGCAGTATTTT. This encodes CASSLGQRERTDTQYF.